This T cell receptor (beta chain) was observed in a study of human T cells and chemical hapten exposure. General observations from the study: Patch test scores rose with PT1 expanded TCR counts, a positive correlation.

Notes on this clonotype: Its antigen is unidentified.

Time point given: patch test 2, 6 weeks after DPC sensitization. The treatment here: therapeutic diphenylcyclopropenone sensitization with weekly scalp DPC. How the authors handled the data: Samples held a median of around 96,000 TCRs, range about 20,000–690,600. TCRdb passed the RACE reads through MiXCR, listing each CDR3 protein once. What appears here as the V and J calls and clone size reflects TCRdb's work, not the paper's. Of roughly 84,000 distinct CDR3 sequences in the sample, 8% to 13% are singletons; the top ten hold more than 4%. The material was whole blood, obtained in connection with sensitization to the hapten diphenylcyclopropenone (DPC). The origin of this receptor is a woman aged 45-60 years with alopecia areata. Some clones in this sample may be carry-over from other donors' samples.

The DNA of the CDR3 is TGTGCCAGCAGCTCGGGACTAGCCAGCGAGCAGTACTTC. This gives the protein CASSSGLASEQYF. The chain recombines TRBV7-2 with TRBJ2-7, with TRBD2 matching over 9 bases. The CDR3 covers 13 residues. Trimming removed 4 bases from V and 6 bases from J; junction bases left unmatched: 4. Germline V gives CDR1 SGHTA, CDR2 FQGNSA.